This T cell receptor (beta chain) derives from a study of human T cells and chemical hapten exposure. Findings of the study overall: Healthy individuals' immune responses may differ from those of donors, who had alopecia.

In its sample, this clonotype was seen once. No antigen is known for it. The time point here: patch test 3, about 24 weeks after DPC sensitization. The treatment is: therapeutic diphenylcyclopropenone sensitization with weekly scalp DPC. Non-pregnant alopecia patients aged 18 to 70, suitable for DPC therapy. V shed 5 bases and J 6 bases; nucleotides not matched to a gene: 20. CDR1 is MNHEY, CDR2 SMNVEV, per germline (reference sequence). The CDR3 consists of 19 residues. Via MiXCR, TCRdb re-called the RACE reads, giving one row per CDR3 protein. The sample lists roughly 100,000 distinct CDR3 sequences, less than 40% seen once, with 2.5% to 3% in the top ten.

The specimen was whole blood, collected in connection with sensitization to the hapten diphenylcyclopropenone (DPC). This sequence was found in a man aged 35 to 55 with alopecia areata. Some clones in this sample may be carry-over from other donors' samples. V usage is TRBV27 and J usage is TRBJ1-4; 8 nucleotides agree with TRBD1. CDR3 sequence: CASSLTAPGQALPDEKLFF. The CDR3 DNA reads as TGTGCCAGCAGTCTAACCGCTCCGGGACAGGCCCTACCGGATGAAAAACTGTTTTTT.